The rows below give T cell receptor beta chains drawn from one sample of a study of blood T cell repertoires in COVID-19. Method: immunoSEQ multiplex PCR; TCRdb's copy keeps in-frame clones and lacks some. The data hold 220,000 or so clones, with around 82% observed a single time. Sequenced input: peripheral blood. The receptor set was obtained from a woman in her 70s with acute or convalescent COVID-19. Each CDR3 is given with its conserved first and last residue. A D gene is named only where the DNA matches it firmly. Clone size is shown for a subset of rows, as once, few, many or a class of expanded clone.

>14|TRBV6-4|-|TRBD1|TRBJ2-2
TGTGCCAGCAGACGGACAGGGAACACCGGGGAGCTGTTTTTT
CASRRTGNTGELFF
>15|TRBV4-1|once|-|TRBJ1-5
TGCGCCAGCAGCCTGGGGGGGGATTGGGGTCAGCCCCAGCATTTT
CASSLGGDWGQPQHF
>13|TRBV7-9|-|-|TRBJ2-2
TGTGCCTCTACCTCGAAGCTCACCGGGGAGCTGTTTTTT
CASTSKLTGELFF
>16|TRBV5-4|-|TRBD1|TRBJ2-1
TGTGCCAGCACTAAGGGGCAGGGACAGGGCTACAATGAGCAGTTCTTC
CASTKGQGQGYNEQFF
>14|TRBV28|-|TRBD1|TRBJ2-2
TGTGCCAGCAGGGGGACAGGAGCCGGCGGGGAGCTGTTTTTT
CASRGTGAGGELFF
>14|TRBV2|-|-|TRBJ2-7
TGTGCCAGCAGTGTAAACAGGATGAACTACGAGCAGTACTTC
CASSVNRMNYEQYF
>16|TRBV5-1|-|TRBD2|TRBJ2-1
TGCGCCAGCAGCTTGGAACTAGCGAGCCTCAACAATGAGCAGTTCTTC
CASSLELASLNNEQFF
>13|TRBV6-5|-|-|TRBJ2-5
TGTGCCAGCAGCCCGAGCAGGGGCAAGACCCAGTACTTC
CASSPSRGKTQYF
>16|TRBV5-4|-|TRBD2|TRBJ2-7
TGTGCCAGCAGCTTGGGCCCTAGCGGGGCCACCTACGAGCAGTACTTC
CASSLGPSGATYEQYF
>13|TRBV28|-|-|TRBJ1-4
TGTGCCAGCAGTTGGGGGCCCAATGAAAAACTGTTTTTT
CASSWGPNEKLFF
>16|TRBV19|few|TRBD2|TRBJ2-2
TGTGCCAGTAGTATAGCGCTAGCGGGAGGTACCGGGGAGCTGTTTTTT
CASSIALAGGTGELFF
>17|TRBV27|-|-|TRBJ2-3
TGTGCCAGCAGTTTACAACGAACCGGGAGAAGTACAGATACGCAGTATTTT
CASSLQRTGRSTDTQYF
>13|TRBV2|-|TRBD1|TRBJ1-2
TGTGCCAGCAGTCCAGACAGGGATGATGGCTACACCTTC
CASSPDRDDGYTF
>13|TRBV5-5|-|-|TRBJ1-2
TGTGCCAGCAGCTTGGAGCCCGATAATGGCTACACCTTC
CASSLEPDNGYTF
>17|TRBV2|-|-|TRBJ2-6
TGTGCCAGCAGCCTGATTCCCCTGGCCTCTGGGGCCAACGTCCTGACTTTC
CASSLIPLASGANVLTF
>17|TRBV11-2|-|TRBD1|TRBJ2-2
TGTGCCAGCAGCTTAACAGGGGCCACTAAAACTACCGGGGAGCTGTTTTTT
CASSLTGATKTTGELFF
>15|TRBV11-2|-|TRBD1|TRBJ1-1
TGTGCCAGCAGCCTCAGGACAGGGGGAAGCACTGAAGCTTTCTTT
CASSLRTGGSTEAFF
>15|TRBV19|-|-|TRBJ1-2
TGTGCCAGTAGTATAGAGGGCACCTCTAACTATGGCTACACCTTC
CASSIEGTSNYGYTF
>15|TRBV3-1/TRBV3-2|-|TRBD2|TRBJ2-7
TGTGCCAGCAGCCTCAGCGCCGGGAGGGCCTACGAGCAGTACTTC
CASSLSAGRAYEQYF
>13|TRBV30|-|-|TRBJ2-1
TGTGCCTGGAGTGAAGCTAGCTACAATGAGCAGTTCTTC
CAWSEASYNEQFF
>18|TRBV18|-|TRBD1|TRBJ1-2
TGTGCCAGCTCACCGACTACAGGGGCCGCCCCTATAAACTATGGCTACACCTTC
CASSPTTGAAPINYGYTF
>15|TRBV24-1|-|TRBD1|TRBJ1-2
TGTGCCACCAGCGACTCGGGGACAGGGGATTATGGCTACACCTTC
CATSDSGTGDYGYTF
>17|TRBV27|few|TRBD2|TRBJ2-7
TGTGCCAGCAGTTTCTTCTCCGGGACTAGCGGTTCCTACGAGCAGTACTTC
CASSFFSGTSGSYEQYF
>16|TRBV11-3|-|TRBD2|TRBJ2-2
TGTGCCAGCAGCCCGTCTAGCGGGAGGGCGGCCGGGGAGCTGTTTTTT
CASSPSSGRAAGELFF
>17|TRBV7-2|few|TRBD2|TRBJ2-3
TGTGCCAGCAGCACTAGGACTAGCGGGAGGAACACAGATACGCAGTATTTT
CASSTRTSGRNTDTQYF
>15|TRBV30|few|TRBD2|TRBJ2-3
TGTGCCTCCAGTGTACGAGCGGGAGGGCCTGATACGCAGTATTTT
CASSVRAGGPDTQYF
>18|TRBV4-1|-|TRBD2|TRBJ2-2
TGCGCCAGCAGCCAAGATAGGCTAGCGGGAGGGATCACCGGGGAGCTGTTTTTT
CASSQDRLAGGITGELFF
>15|TRBV11-2|-|-|TRBJ1-1
TGTGCCAGCAGCTTACAGGGAAGAGGGAACACTGAAGCTTTCTTT
CASSLQGRGNTEAFF
>15|TRBV7-2|-|TRBD2|TRBJ2-7
TGTGCCAGCAGCTTGTACACTAGCGGAACCTACGAGCAGTACTTC
CASSLYTSGTYEQYF
>17|TRBV7-2|-|-|TRBJ1-3
TGTGCCAGCAGCTCACCAGCCTCGACAGGCACGGGAAACACCATATATTTT
CASSSPASTGTGNTIYF
>16|TRBV5-8|few|TRBD2|TRBJ2-7
TGTGCCAGCAACATTGGGGGGTTAGCGGGAACCTACGAGCAGTACTTC
CASNIGGLAGTYEQYF
>15|TRBV9|-|-|TRBJ2-3
TGTGCCAGCAGCGTAGTAGAAAGGGGTACAGATACGCAGTATTTT
CASSVVERGTDTQYF
>17|TRBV6-2/TRBV6-3|-|TRBD2|TRBJ2-2
TGTGCCAGCAGTTATTTAGCGGGAGGGCCAGACACCGGGGAGCTGTTTTTT
CASSYLAGGPDTGELFF
>16|TRBV7-8|-|TRBD2|TRBJ2-7
TGTGCCAGCAGCCTTGGACTAGCGGGGAGCTCCTACGAGCAGTACTTC
CASSLGLAGSSYEQYF
>16|TRBV24-1|-|-|TRBJ2-4
TGTGCCACCAGTGACACCCACAGGGAATGCGGAAACATTCAGTACTTC
CATSDTHRECGNIQYF
>15|TRBV5-1|-|TRBD1|TRBJ1-5
TGCGCCAGCAGATATACAGGGGATAGCAATCAGCCCCAGCATTTT
CASRYTGDSNQPQHF
>14|TRBV5-8|-|-|TRBJ1-5
TGTGCCAGCAGCTATGGACAAAATAAATCGCCCCAGCATTTT
CASSYGQNKSPQHF
>15|TRBV11-2|-|TRBD2|TRBJ2-1
TGTGCCAGCAGACCGGGACTAGCTCCCTACAATGAGCAGTTCTTC
CASRPGLAPYNEQFF
>13|TRBV6-5|-|-|TRBJ2-7
TGTGCCAGCAGTTACTGGCAGGGGGGCGAGCAGTACTTC
CASSYWQGGEQYF
>15|TRBV5-1|-|-|TRBJ2-3
TGCGCCAGCAGCTTGAGGGGGGGTAGCACAGATACGCAGTATTTT
CASSLRGGSTDTQYF
>15|TRBV2|-|-|TRBJ2-3
TGTGCCAGCAGTGGGGACATTAGGAGCACAGATACGCAGTATTTT
CASSGDIRSTDTQYF
>14|TRBV2|-|TRBD1|TRBJ1-2
TGTGCCAGCAGTTTACAGGGGGCGGACTATGGCTACACCTTC
CASSLQGADYGYTF
>15|TRBV5-5|-|TRBD2|TRBJ2-1
TGTGCCAGCAGCTTGGTAGCGGGAGAGGGGGGTGAGCAGTTCTTC
CASSLVAGEGGEQFF
>14|TRBV24-1|-|TRBD2|TRBJ2-5
TGTGCCACCAGTGACCGCGGGGGACAAGAGACCCAGTACTTC
CATSDRGGQETQYF
>13|TRBV19|-|TRBD1|TRBJ1-5
TGTGCCACCGACAGGGGGCAAAATCAGCCCCAGCATTTT
CATDRGQNQPQHF
>14|TRBV6-6|few|TRBD2|TRBJ2-1
TGTGCCAGCCTAGCGGGCAGCCTCTACAATGAGCAGTTCTTC
CASLAGSLYNEQFF
>16|TRBV5-5|once|-|TRBJ1-6
TGTGCCAGCAGCCTAGCGGGCAGTACTAATAATTCACCCCTCCACTTT
CASSLAGSTNNSPLHF
>13|TRBV7-9|-|-|TRBJ1-1
TGTGCCAGCAGGCCCGACAGGAACACTGAAGCTTTCTTT
CASRPDRNTEAFF
>13|TRBV28|-|TRBD1|TRBJ2-1
TGTGCCAGCAGAGGTAGGACAGGGGGTGAGCAGTTCTTC
CASRGRTGGEQFF
>15|TRBV7-2|-|-|TRBJ1-2
TGTGCCAGCAGCGCCGCAGGAACCTCTAACTATGGCTACACCTTC
CASSAAGTSNYGYTF
>14|TRBV3-1/TRBV3-2|-|-|TRBJ1-2
TGTGCCAGCAGCCAAGTCTCCAGGGGATACGGCTACACCTTC
CASSQVSRGYGYTF
>15|TRBV15|-|-|TRBJ1-5
TGTGCCACCAGCAGAGATCGACAGTCCAATCAGCCCCAGCATTTT
CATSRDRQSNQPQHF
>16|TRBV11-2|-|TRBD2|TRBJ2-1
TGTGCCAGCAGCTCCTCACGGGAGGGTGGCTACAATGAGCAGTTCTTC
CASSSSREGGYNEQFF